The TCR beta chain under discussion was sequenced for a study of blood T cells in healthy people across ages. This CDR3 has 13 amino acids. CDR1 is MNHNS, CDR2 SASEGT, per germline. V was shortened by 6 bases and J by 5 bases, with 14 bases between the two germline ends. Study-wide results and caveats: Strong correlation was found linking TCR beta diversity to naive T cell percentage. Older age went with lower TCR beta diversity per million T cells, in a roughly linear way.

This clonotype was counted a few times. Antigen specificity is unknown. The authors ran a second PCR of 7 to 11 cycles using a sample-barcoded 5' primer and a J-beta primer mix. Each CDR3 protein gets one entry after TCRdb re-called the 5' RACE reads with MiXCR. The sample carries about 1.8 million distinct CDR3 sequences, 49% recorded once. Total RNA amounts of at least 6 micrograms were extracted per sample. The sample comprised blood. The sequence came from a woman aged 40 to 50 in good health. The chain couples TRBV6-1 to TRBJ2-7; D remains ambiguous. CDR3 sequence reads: CASRLELFNEQYF. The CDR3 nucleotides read TGTGCCAGCAGGTTGGAGCTTTTCAACGAGCAGTACTTC.